A single sample gave rise to the 18 T cell receptor beta chains below, sequenced in a study of early T cells in non-severe SARS-CoV-2 infection (dated by TCRdb to about 2021). Library construction relied on 5' RACE. The data were produced on a NextSeq 500. TCRdb applied fastp at Q25 and MiXCR to the public reads, then kept only in-frame beta chains. Each CDR3 protein gets just one entry, which takes the most common genes and DNA from the rows behind it. This sample lists 50,000 to 65,000 distinct CDR3 sequences; about 9.1% were detected once. The top ten hold 3.5% to 5% of the sample. The specimen was whole blood. These receptors all stem from an adult who was a healthcare worker with PCR-confirmed SARS-CoV-2 infection or an uninfected control (not recorded which).

This clonotype was recorded at least ten times. J is TRBJ2-3 and V is TRBV11-2, with a weak D call TRBD1 (6 bases). The V end was cut by 1 base, the J end by 6 bases, with 20 bases between. This CDR3 has 17 amino acids. The germline gives CDR1 SGHAT, CDR2 FQNNGV. Here the CDR3 DNA reads TGTGCCAGCAGCTTAGCCTCAGGGGCTAGGGGAGCCGATACGCAGTATTTT. Translating gives CASSLASGARGADTQYF.

This clonotype was detected many times. The chain links TRBV28 to TRBJ2-3; 14 bases align to TRBD2. J lost 2 bases, V lost 4 bases, and 11 bases had no gene match. This CDR3 region has 19 residues. Germline V lookup: CDR1 MDHEN, CDR2 SYDVKM. This CDR3 is CASSSTSGLAGGATDTQYF. The CDR3 DNA reads TGTGCCAGCAGTTCCACCTCCGGACTAGCGGGAGGTGCCACAGATACGCAGTATTTT.

This rearrangement joins TRBV4-1 to TRBJ2-1, with a weak D call TRBD2 (6 bases). Trimming removed 1 base at V and 8 bases at J, with 12 bases between. Per germline, CDR1 MGHRA and CDR2 YSYEKL. The CDR3 consists of 14 residues. The CDR3 loop reads CASSQAGVVYEQFF. The CDR3 coding sequence is TGCGCCAGCAGCCAAGCGGGAGTCGTCTATGAGCAGTTCTTC.

This clonotype was picked up many times. Because the CDR3's place on the DNA is in doubt, the DNA is left out and the CDR3 is given as listed by TCRdb. V and J are TRBV19 and TRBJ2-3. The CDR3 totals 14 residues, both ends included. In germline, CDR1 is LNHDA, CDR2 SQIVND (reference sequence). The CDR3 region is CASSILAAQDTQYF.

This clonotype has ten or more counts. The genes are TRBV7-8 and TRBJ2-5, with 7 bases lining up with TRBD2. The V gene end was trimmed by 3 bases and the J gene end by 1 base; junction bases not matched to a gene: 8. The V gene's germline CDR1 is SGHVS and CDR2 FQNEAQ. CDR3 length: 16 amino acids. CDR3 nucleotide sequence: TGTGCCAGCAGCTTGCTGGATGGGGGGGGCCAAGAGACCCAGTACTTC. Protein: CASSLLDGGGQETQYF.

This clonotype showed up many times. This chain joins TRBV20-1 and TRBJ1-4; 12 nucleotides match TRBD1. Trimming cost V 5 bases and J 2 bases; bases outside gene matches: 12. Germline V gene lookup returns CDR1 DFQATT and CDR2 SNEGSKA (reference sequence). The CDR3 contains 18 residues. The CDR3: CSAGETGTGGYTNEKLFF. CDR3 in DNA: TGCAGTGCTGGCGAAACCGGGACAGGGGGCTATACTAATGAAAAACTGTTTTTT.

This chain joins TRBV20-1 and TRBJ2-7, with 10 bases that match TRBD1. This CDR3 is 17 amino acids long. The germline V gene has CDR1 DFQATT and CDR2 SNEGSKA (reference sequence). J gave up 1 base and V 2 bases, and 11 bases lay outside the gene matches. In nucleotides, the CDR3 is TGCAGTGCTAGACGGGACAGGGGACCCCGAGCTTCCTACGAGCAGTACTTC. Translated, it gives CSARRDRGPRASYEQYF.

This clonotype was recorded at least ten times. The chain couples TRBV20-1 to TRBJ1-2; 8 nucleotides agree with TRBD1. CDR1 is DFQATT, CDR2 SNEGSKA, per germline (reference sequence). CDR3 length equals 15 residues. J was trimmed by 2 bases and V by 6 bases; bases with no gene match: 11. CDR3 sequence reads: CSATPRDRQNYGYTF. In DNA, the CDR3 is TGCAGTGCAACCCCTCGGGACAGGCAAAACTATGGCTACACCTTC.

J is TRBJ2-6 and V is TRBV10-3, with D perhaps matching TRBD1 (5 bases). The V end was cut by 3 bases, the J end by 0 bases, with 9 bases between. The CDR3 runs to 16 residues. The V gene's germline CDR1 is ENHRY and CDR2 SYGVKD. This chain's CDR3 is CAISDPTVSGANVLTF. The CDR3 region has the DNA TGTGCCATCAGTGACCCGACAGTCTCTGGGGCCAACGTCCTGACTTTC.

This clonotype was picked up many times. V and J are TRBV7-9 and TRBJ1-1; D remains ambiguous. V lost 1 base and J 1 base, leaving 7 bases between the germline ends. The CDR3 runs to 14 residues. Germline V gives CDR1 SEHNR, CDR2 FQNEAQ (reference sequence). The CDR3 is CASSLEYSNTEAFF. CDR3 nucleotides: TGTGCCAGCAGCTTAGAGTACTCGAACACTGAAGCTTTCTTT. The full variable domain, in which reference TRBV7-9 and TRBJ1-1 provide the parts outside the CDR3, is DTGVSQNPRHKITKRGQNVTFRCDPISEHNRLYWYRQTLGQGPEFLTYFQNEAQLEKSRLLSDRFSAERPKGSFSTLEIQRTEQGDSAMYLCASSLEYSNTEAFFGQGTRLTVV.

This clonotype was picked up many times. The rearrangement uses TRBV10-3 and TRBJ1-1; maybe TRBD1 (6 bases). The CDR3 consists of 14 residues. Germline CDR1 ENHRY, CDR2 SYGVKD. V was shortened by 6 bases and J by 0 bases, with 11 bases between the two germline ends. The CDR3 sequence: CAIRLDSMNTEAFF. The DNA of the CDR3 is TGTGCCATCAGATTGGACAGCATGAACACTGAAGCTTTCTTT.

The rearrangement uses TRBV24-1 and TRBJ2-3, with 11 bases matching TRBD2. CDR1 and CDR2 from the germline V gene are KGHDR and SFDVKD. V was pared by 4 bases and J by 3 bases, with 11 bases of the junction left unmatched. This CDR3 is 18 amino acids long. CDR3 amino acids: CATSDPATSGDMTDTQYF. The DNA of the CDR3 is TGTGCCACCAGTGACCCTGCGACTAGCGGGGATATGACAGATACGCAGTATTTT.

This clonotype was picked up many times. J is TRBJ1-6 and V is TRBV7-6; no firm D call. The CDR3 spans 13 residues. CDR1 and CDR2 (germline): SGHVS, FNYEAQ. The V end lost 1 base, the J end lost 8 bases, and 6 bases lay between the germline ends. The CDR3 sequence is CASSLDKYSPLHF. The CDR3 region has the DNA TGTGCCAGCAGCTTAGACAAGTATTCACCCCTCCACTTT.

This clonotype was detected ten times or more. This sequence joins TRBV20-1 and TRBJ2-1; 7 bases line up with TRBD2. J was trimmed by 0 bases and V by 7 bases; bases with no gene match: 6. Germline V lookup: CDR1 DFQATT, CDR2 SNEGSKA (reference sequence). The CDR3 sequence is 14 residues long. CDR3: CSGLPGGSYNEQFF. The CDR3 nucleotides read TGCAGTGGTCTGCCGGGAGGCTCCTACAATGAGCAGTTCTTC.

The chain carries TRBV16 and TRBJ1-3; D is possibly TRBD1 (6 bases). CDR1 KGHSY and CDR2 FQNENV come from the germline V gene. The CDR3 length is 16 residues. Trimming took off 0 bases at V and 2 bases at J, with 11 bases between the two ends. CDR3 bases: TGTGCCAGCAGCCAATCGACAGGAGGTGCTGGAAACACCATATATTTT. This gives the protein CASSQSTGGAGNTIYF.

This clonotype was recorded many times. The genes are TRBV20-1 and TRBJ2-3; D may match TRBD1 or TRBD2 (6 bases each). Per the germline V gene, CDR1 is DFQATT and CDR2 is SNEGSKA (reference sequence). The CDR3 loop spans 15 amino acids. The V gene lost 0 bases and the J gene lost 2 bases, with 12 bases spanning the gap. The DNA of the CDR3 is TGCAGTGCTAGAGATGAGGGGGGTCTCACAGATACGCAGTATTTT. Translation: CSARDEGGLTDTQYF.

The chain uses TRBV7-6 and TRBJ2-3, with D uncertain. CDR1 and CDR2 (germline): SGHVS, FNYEAQ. The CDR3 is 14 residues long. V was pared by 2 bases and J by 4 bases, with 10 bases between. CDR3 sequence reads: CASSLTGYPDTQYF. For the CDR3, the DNA is TGTGCCAGCAGCTTAACCGGCTACCCAGATACGCAGTATTTT.

This clonotype was seen repeatedly, ten times or more. The chain carries TRBV13 and TRBJ2-1; TRBD1 aligns across 7 bases. The length of the CDR3 is 16 residues. With V trimmed by 4 bases and J by 3 bases, 9 bases remained unmatched. Germline V lookup: CDR1 PRHDT, CDR2 FYEKMQ (reference sequence). CDR3 DNA sequence: TGTGCCAGCAGCTCGACTACCGGGACAGACTACAATGAGCAGTTCTTC. Translated: CASSSTTGTDYNEQFF.